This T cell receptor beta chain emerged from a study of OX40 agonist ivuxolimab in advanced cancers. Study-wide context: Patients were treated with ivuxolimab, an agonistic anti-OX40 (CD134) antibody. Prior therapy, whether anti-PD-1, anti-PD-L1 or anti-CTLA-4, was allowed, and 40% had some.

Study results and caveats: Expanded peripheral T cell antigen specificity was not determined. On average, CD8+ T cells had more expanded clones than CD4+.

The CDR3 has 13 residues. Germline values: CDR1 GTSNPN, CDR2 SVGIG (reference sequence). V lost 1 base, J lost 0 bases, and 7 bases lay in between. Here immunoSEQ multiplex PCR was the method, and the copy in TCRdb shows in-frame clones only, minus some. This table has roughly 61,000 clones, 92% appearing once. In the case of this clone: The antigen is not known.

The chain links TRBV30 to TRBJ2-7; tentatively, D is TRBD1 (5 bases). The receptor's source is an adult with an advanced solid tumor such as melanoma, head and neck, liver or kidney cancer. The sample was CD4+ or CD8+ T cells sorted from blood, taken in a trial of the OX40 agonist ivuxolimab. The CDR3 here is CAWSEGSSYEQYF. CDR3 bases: TGTGCCTGGAGTGAGGGGTCCTCCTACGAGCAGTACTTC.